This TCR beta chain was retrieved from a study of human T cells and chemical hapten exposure. Individual cDNA molecules had unique molecular identifiers attached to them by the library. MiXCR, applied by TCRdb to the RACE reads, yields one record per CDR3 protein. The repertoire includes more than 100,000 distinct CDR3 sequences, about 13% of them detected once, and approximately 0.89% sits in the top ten. Time point defined: patch test 1, 2 weeks after DPC sensitization. Treatment indicated: therapeutic diphenylcyclopropenone sensitization with weekly scalp DPC. V dropped 5 bases and J dropped 7 bases, with 9 bases sitting between them. This CDR3 contains 12 residues. Germline CDR1 and CDR2: SGHAT and FQNNGV. This clonotype was counted between two and nine times.

This TCR derives from a man aged 18-30 years with alopecia areata. Some clones in this sample may be carry-over from other donors' samples. This chain joins TRBV11-2 and TRBJ2-1; a weak D match, TRBD1 (7 bases). Sequencing used whole blood, obtained in connection with sensitization to the hapten diphenylcyclopropenone (DPC). The CDR3 region is CASSPGGNEQFF. CDR3 nucleotides: TGTGCCAGCAGCCCAGGGGGGAATGAGCAGTTCTTC.